The 20 T cell receptor beta chains below all came from one sample that was sequenced in a study of blood T cell repertoires in COVID-19. Repertoires were generated with immunoSEQ multiplex PCR, while TCRdb's copy carries only in-frame clones and drops some. The sample comprises 300,000 or so clones, 89% of which are singletons, and around 6% rests with the top ten. The sample comprised peripheral blood. These receptors were taken from a man younger than 35 who had recovered from COVID-19.

This clone was detected once. The chain links TRBV5-5 to TRBJ1-2; possible D gene TRBD1, 6 bases. CDR1 and CDR2 from the germline V gene are SGHKS and YYEKEE (reference sequence). V shed 0 bases and J shed 3 bases, with 18 bases lying between them. CDR3 length: 17 residues. The CDR3 DNA sequence: TGTGCCAGCAGCTTGGCCGGCGGGGGGCATAGCGACTATGGCTACACCTTC. Its protein is CASSLAGGGHSDYGYTF.

The chain links TRBV30 to TRBJ1-5, with unresolved D. Germline CDR1 reads GTSNPN; CDR2 reads SVGIG (reference sequence). V gave up 1 base and J gave up 2 bases, with 6 bases separating them. This CDR3 contains 13 residues. The CDR3 protein is CAWSAQGNQPQHF. CDR3 coding DNA: TGTGCCTGGAGTGCTCAGGGCAATCAGCCCCAGCATTTT.

This clone was counted between two and nine times. The V gene is TRBV7-2, the J gene TRBJ2-2, with TRBD1 identical over 8 bases. Unmatched junction bases numbered 6, after V lost 6 bases and J lost 3 bases. CDR3 size: 15 residues. Germline V gene data show CDR1 as SGHTA and CDR2 as FQGNSA. The CDR3 region is CASSRQGTYTGELFF. CDR3 nucleotide sequence: TGTGCCAGCAGTAGACAGGGGACGTACACCGGGGAGCTGTTTTTT.

This rearrangement joins TRBV7-3 to TRBJ2-3; D might be TRBD1 (6 bases). The ends were cut back, 2 bases at V and 6 bases at J, with 9 bases in the middle. CDR1 is SGHTA, CDR2 FQGTGA, per germline. This CDR3 region has 13 residues. The CDR3 region has the DNA TGTGCCAGCAGCTTATCAGGGGTGGATACGCAGTATTTT. This sequence encodes CASSLSGVDTQYF. The variable domain in full, with the rest retrieved from reference TRBV7-3 and TRBJ2-3, is GAGVSQTPSNKVTEKGKYVELRCDPISGHTALYWYRQSLGQGPEFLIYFQGTGAADDSGLPNDRFFAVRPEGSVSTLKIQRTERGDSAVYLCASSLSGVDTQYFGPGTRLTVL.

CDR3 residues: CASSKTQREAFF. The CDR3 coding sequence is TGTGCCAGCAGCAAGACCCAGAGGGAAGCTTTCTTT. This chain connects TRBV21-1 to TRBJ1-1. TRBV21-1 is a pseudogene locus. This CDR3 is built from 12 residues.

This chain joins TRBV27 and TRBJ2-2; weak D call: TRBD1 (7 bases). V lost 2 bases to trimming and J lost 6 bases, with 10 bases between them. Germline V gene sequence: CDR1 MNHEY, CDR2 SMNVEV (reference sequence). CDR3 length equals 14 residues. The CDR3 DNA reads TGTGCCAGCAGTTTACAGGGGGGCCCCGGGGAGCTGTTTTTT. Translating it yields CASSLQGGPGELFF.

V is TRBV7-8 and J is TRBJ2-7; 7 bases align to TRBD2. Germline values: CDR1 SGHVS, CDR2 FQNEAQ. The ends lost 5 bases at V and 5 bases at J; junction bases unmatched: 15. The CDR3 has 16 amino acids. The CDR3 DNA is TGTGCCAGCAGCACCCGCCCCACCCGGGGGGTAGACGAGCAGTACTTC. Its protein product is CASSTRPTRGVDEQYF. The full variable domain, its missing parts supplied by reference TRBV7-8 and TRBJ2-7, is GAGVSQSPRYKVAKRGQDVALRCDPISGHVSLFWYQQALGQGPEFLTYFQNEAQLDKSGLPSDRFFAERPEGSVSTLKIQRTQQEDSAVYLCASSTRPTRGVDEQYFGPGTRLTVT.

The chain couples TRBV24-1 to TRBJ2-1, with TRBD1 matching over 7 bases. The CDR3 has 14 amino acids. The V segment lost 3 bases and the J segment 6 bases; nucleotides outside the gene matches: 4. CDR1 is KGHDR and CDR2 is SFDVKD in the germline V gene. The CDR3 here is CATSDQGVGNEQFF. The CDR3 region has the DNA TGTGCCACCAGTGATCAGGGGGTTGGCAATGAGCAGTTCTTC.

V usage is TRBV18 and J usage is TRBJ1-1; 9 nucleotides align to TRBD1. Germline values: CDR1 KGHSH, CDR2 LQKENI. This CDR3 is 16 amino acids long. The junction had 10 bases not matched to a gene; V was cut back by 3 bases and J by 5 bases. CDR3 nucleotides: TGTGCCAGCTCACCGGAATCCCACAGGGGGCCTACTGAAGCTTTCTTT. As protein: CASSPESHRGPTEAFF.

The V and J genes are TRBV11-2 and TRBJ2-1; tentatively, D is TRBD2 (5 bases). V was shortened by 0 bases and J by 2 bases, with 14 bases between the two germline ends. This CDR3 is built from 17 residues. Germline CDR1 reads SGHAT; CDR2 reads FQNNGV. CDR3 sequence: CASSLDMGESAYNEQFF. CDR3 bases: TGTGCCAGCAGCTTAGATATGGGAGAAAGTGCCTACAATGAGCAGTTCTTC.

The chain uses TRBV7-6 and TRBJ2-3; D may be TRBD2 (7 bases). CDR1 is SGHVS, CDR2 FNYEAQ, per germline. CDR3 size: 17 residues. V shed 1 base and J shed 4 bases, with 18 bases lying between them. The CDR3 bases are TGTGCCAGCAGCTTAGGTCCGGGGGGCTTTCAGGCAGATACGCAGTATTTT. Its translation: CASSLGPGGFQADTQYF. Combining the CDR3 with reference TRBV7-6 and TRBJ2-3 gives the whole variable domain GAGVSQSPRYKVTKRGQDVALRCDPISGHVSLYWYRQALGQGPEFLTYFNYEAQQDKSGLPNDRFSAERPEGSISTLTIQRTEQRDSAMYRCASSLGPGGFQADTQYFGPGTRLTVL.

This sequence joins TRBV5-5 and TRBJ1-2, with no clear D. The CDR3 has 15 residues. Trimming removed 1 base from V and 1 base from J, with 11 bases in between. From germline, CDR1 is SGHKS and CDR2 YYEKEE (reference sequence). The CDR3 DNA sequence: TGTGCCAGCAGCTTGTCGGCCGGGGTTAACTATGGCTACACCTTC. Amino acids: CASSLSAGVNYGYTF.

This clone was seen once. This chain connects TRBV27 to TRBJ2-1; the D gene is possibly TRBD1 (5 bases). Germline V gene lookup returns CDR1 MNHEY and CDR2 SMNVEV (reference sequence). The CDR3 totals 15 residues. Trimming shortened V by 2 bases and J by 3 bases, and 11 bases separated the two germline ends. The CDR3 DNA reads TGTGCCAGCAGTTTAGGGCACAGGAACTACAATGAGCAGTTCTTC. This codes for CASSLGHRNYNEQFF.

V gene TRBV7-9 combines with J gene TRBJ1-3; 8 bases agree with TRBD1. V shed 3 bases, J shed 0 bases, and the junction held 4 bases outside the gene matches. This CDR3 region has 16 residues. Germline V gene sequence: CDR1 SEHNR, CDR2 FQNEAQ (reference sequence). CDR3 sequence: CASSLGQDLSGNTIYF. The DNA for the CDR3 is TGTGCCAGCAGCTTGGGACAGGACCTCTCTGGAAACACCATATATTTT. The full variable domain, with the rest looked up from reference TRBV7-9 and TRBJ1-3, is DTGVSQNPRHKITKRGQNVTFRCDPISEHNRLYWYRQTLGQGPEFLTYFQNEAQLEKSRLLSDRFSAERPKGSFSTLEIQRTEQGDSAMYLCASSLGQDLSGNTIYFGEGSWLTVV.

This clone has a single count. The chain carries TRBV7-2 and TRBJ2-7; 11 bases map to TRBD2. Germline CDR1 is SGHTA and CDR2 is FQGNSA. The V gene end was trimmed by 4 bases and the J gene end by 4 bases; junction bases not matched to a gene: 9. The CDR3 runs to 16 residues. The CDR3 region is CASSSRTSGSRYEQYF. CDR3 DNA sequence: TGTGCCAGCAGCTCAAGAACTAGCGGGAGTAGGTACGAGCAGTACTTC.

The chain joins TRBV27 to TRBJ2-2, with no clear D. This CDR3 is 15 amino acids long. The V end lost 6 bases, the J end lost 0 bases, and 11 bases lay between the germline ends. Germline lookup yields CDR1 MNHEY and CDR2 SMNVEV (reference sequence). CDR3 DNA sequence: TGTGCCAGCAGCCCTGGGCACACGAACACCGGGGAGCTGTTTTTT. Its protein is CASSPGHTNTGELFF.

This clone has a handful of counts. The chain has TRBV4-2 and TRBJ2-7; 7 nucleotides align to TRBD2. Germline V gives CDR1 LGHNA, CDR2 YNFKEQ. Trimming at V came to 4 bases and at J to 4 bases, leaving 10 bases not matched to a gene. CDR3 size: 15 residues. CDR3 loop: CASSRTGEGPYEQYF. The CDR3 nucleotides are TGTGCCAGCAGCCGTACCGGGGAGGGACCATACGAGCAGTACTTC.

The V and J genes are TRBV5-4 and TRBJ2-7; 9 bases fit TRBD2. The CDR3 is 14 residues long. The V gene end was trimmed by 3 bases and the J gene end by 6 bases; junction bases not matched to a gene: 7. Germline V gives CDR1 SGHNT, CDR2 YYREEE (reference sequence). In DNA form, the CDR3 reads TGTGCCAGCAGCTCACCAGGGACTAGCTTCGAGCAGTACTTC. Translation gives CASSSPGTSFEQYF.

A single count supports this clone. This chain joins TRBV9 and TRBJ2-2, with TRBD1 matching over 7 bases. The CDR3 sequence is 14 residues long. V dropped 3 bases and J dropped 5; count of bases not matched to a gene: 4. Looked up from germline, CDR1 is SGDLS and CDR2 is YYNGEE. CDR3 DNA: TGTGCCAGCAGCGCGTACAGGGGAACCGGGGAGCTGTTTTTT. This encodes CASSAYRGTGELFF.

The chain employs TRBV19 and TRBJ1-1; 7 bases are a match to TRBD1. Germline CDR1 reads LNHDA; CDR2 reads SQIVND (reference sequence). This CDR3 contains 14 residues. V was clipped by 7 bases and J by 1 base; unmatched bases: 6. Written as DNA, the CDR3 is TGTGCCAGTAACAACAGGGGAGCGAACACTGAAGCTTTCTTT. It specifies CASNNRGANTEAFF.